This TCR beta chain was sequenced during a study of shared clonotypes between healthy human individuals. Regarding this clone: Its antigen is as yet unknown.

Study outcomes and limitations: Sharing across four donors was highest in naive CD4 (approximately 5%) and lowest in memory CD8 (0.4%).

The data were produced by immunoSEQ multiplex PCR, yet TCRdb's version contains in-frame clones alone and is incomplete. The table lists 2 million to 2.5 million clones, around 95% of them singletons. The CDR3 runs to 16 residues. The ends lost 6 bases at V and 6 bases at J; junction bases unmatched: 13. Germline V gene lookup returns CDR1 SNHLY and CDR2 FYNNEI. Specimen: naive CD4+ T cells sorted from blood. Subset defined: CD45RA+ positively selected. The V gene is TRBV2, the J gene TRBJ2-1; 8 bases are a match to TRBD2. The TCR comes from a man aged 18 to 35 in good health. The CDR3 loop is CASSHRAAGGINEQFF. DNA for the CDR3: TGTGCCAGCAGCCACCGTGCGGCGGGGGGAATCAATGAGCAGTTCTTC.